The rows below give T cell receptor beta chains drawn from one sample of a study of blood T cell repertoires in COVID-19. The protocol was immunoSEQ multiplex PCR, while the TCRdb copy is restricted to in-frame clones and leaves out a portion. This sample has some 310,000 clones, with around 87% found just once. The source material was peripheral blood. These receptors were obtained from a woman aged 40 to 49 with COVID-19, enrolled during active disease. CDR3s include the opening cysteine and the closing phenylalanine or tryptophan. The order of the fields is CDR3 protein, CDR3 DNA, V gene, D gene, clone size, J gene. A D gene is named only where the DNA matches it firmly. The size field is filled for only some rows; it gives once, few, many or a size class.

CASSPPSAGPRDF,TGTGCCAGCAGCCCACCAAGCGCGGGGCCCCGGGACTTC,TRBV7-9,.,.,TRBJ2-7
CASSLAGDVPIDLGEQFF,TGTGCCAGCAGCTTAGCAGGGGACGTCCCAATTGACTTGGGTGAGCAGTTCTTC,TRBV11-3,.,once,TRBJ2-1
CASSPVAGIGNEQFF,TGTGCCAGCAGCCCCGTAGCGGGAATCGGAAATGAGCAGTTCTTC,TRBV11-2,TRBD2,.,TRBJ2-1
CASRGSGLQPQHF,TGTGCCAGCAGAGGGTCAGGGCTCCAGCCCCAGCATTTT,TRBV12-3/TRBV12-4,.,.,TRBJ1-5
CASSRLNSPLHF,TGTGCCAGCTCAAGACTAAATTCACCCCTCCACTTT,TRBV18,.,few,TRBJ1-6
CASSPRDRGSISGANVLTF,TGTGCCAGCAGCCCGCGGGACAGGGGATCCATCTCTGGGGCCAACGTCCTGACTTTC,TRBV7-2,TRBD1,.,TRBJ2-6
CATTGGDEQFF,TGTGCCACCACCGGGGGGGATGAGCAGTTCTTC,TRBV24-1,TRBD2,.,TRBJ2-1
CASRGAGYTGELFF,TGTGCCAGTCGGGGGGCGGGTTACACCGGGGAGCTGTTTTTT,TRBV6-5,.,once,TRBJ2-2
CSASYNRGGNGYTF,TGCAGTGCTAGTTATAACAGGGGTGGGAATGGCTACACCTTC,TRBV20-1,TRBD1,few,TRBJ1-2
CASSLAAGNSYNEQFF,TGCGCCAGCAGCTTGGCGGCGGGAAACTCCTACAATGAGCAGTTCTTC,TRBV5-1,.,.,TRBJ2-1
CASSLSFRANSPLHF,TGTGCCAGCAGTTTATCCTTCAGGGCTAATTCACCCCTCCACTTT,TRBV27,.,.,TRBJ1-6
CSVELTGYDTEAFF,TGCAGCGTTGAATTGACAGGGTATGACACTGAAGCTTTCTTT,TRBV29-1,TRBD1,.,TRBJ1-1
CATSAGQGKEGGNTIYF,TGTGCCACCAGCGCGGGACAGGGAAAGGAGGGGGGAAACACCATATATTTT,TRBV15,TRBD1,.,TRBJ1-3
CASSPSFDRGLYGYTF,TGTGCCAGCAGTCCTTCCTTCGACAGGGGACTCTATGGCTACACCTTC,TRBV27,TRBD1,few,TRBJ1-2
CSVEGSSSSYEQYF,TGCAGCGTTGAGGGCTCTTCAAGCTCCTACGAGCAGTACTTC,TRBV29-1,.,.,TRBJ2-7
CASRPRRGGEQYF,TGTGCCAGCAGACCCCGGCGGGGGGGGGAGCAGTACTTC,TRBV13,TRBD2,.,TRBJ2-7
CASSPTGGLYEQYF,TGTGCCAGCTCACCAACAGGGGGCCTCTACGAGCAGTACTTC,TRBV18,TRBD1,.,TRBJ2-7
CASSAGTGGIEQYF,TGTGCCAGCAGTGCCGGGACAGGGGGCATCGAGCAGTACTTC,TRBV9,TRBD1,.,TRBJ2-7
CASSFSMDTGELFF,TGTGCCAGCAGCTTTAGTATGGACACCGGGGAGCTGTTTTTT,TRBV7-2,.,.,TRBJ2-2
CSASGPAREQFF,TGCAGTGCTAGTGGCCCCGCGAGGGAGCAGTTCTTC,TRBV20-1,.,once,TRBJ2-1
CAWSVAGGIGANVLTF,TGTGCCTGGAGTGTAGCGGGAGGGATTGGGGCCAACGTCCTGACTTTC,TRBV30,TRBD2,.,TRBJ2-6
CASSEANSNQPQHF,TGTGCCAGTAGCGAGGCTAATAGCAATCAGCCCCAGCATTTT,TRBV19,.,few,TRBJ1-5
CASSFPGHGTGELFF,TGTGCCAGCAGCTTCCCTGGACACGGGACCGGGGAGCTGTTTTTT,TRBV5-4,.,.,TRBJ2-2
CASSWLREETQYF,TGTGCCAGCAGCTGGCTGCGGGAAGAGACCCAGTACTTC,TRBV7-2,.,.,TRBJ2-5
CASSQDDYGYVQYF,TGCGCCAGCAGCCAAGATGACTACGGCTACGTGCAGTACTTC,TRBV4-3,.,.,TRBJ2-7
CASSQTGQGGTYGYTF,TGCGCCAGCAGCCAAACAGGACAGGGAGGTACATATGGCTACACCTTC,TRBV4-3,TRBD1,.,TRBJ1-2
CASSPSGFSYEQYF,TGTGCCAGCAGCCCCTCAGGATTCTCCTACGAGCAGTACTTC,TRBV7-2,.,few,TRBJ2-7
CATSTLEGAQETQYF,TGTGCCACCAGCACCCTTGAAGGGGCCCAAGAGACCCAGTACTTC,TRBV15,.,.,TRBJ2-5
CASAPLSSYEQYF,TGCGCCAGCGCCCCTCTAAGCTCCTACGAGCAGTACTTC,TRBV5-1,.,.,TRBJ2-7
CASSHGTATYEQYF,TGTGCCAGCAGCCACGGGACAGCCACCTACGAGCAGTACTTC,TRBV5-8,TRBD1,.,TRBJ2-7
CASSFPPGREGPPRPLTF,TGTGCCAGCAGTTTCCCCCCGGGGCGGGAGGGCCCCCCTCGGCCCCTGACTTTC,TRBV27,TRBD2,.,TRBJ2-6
CASSLEGGRAYGYTF,TGTGCCAGCAGCTTAGAGGGCGGCAGGGCTTATGGCTACACCTTC,TRBV7-9,.,.,TRBJ1-2
CASSSRDPVYSEGYTF,TGCGCCAGCAGCTCCCGGGATCCAGTCTACTCGGAAGGCTACACCTTC,TRBV5-1,.,.,TRBJ1-2
CASSGTGTIREAFF,TGTGCCAGCAGCGGCACAGGTACAATTCGTGAAGCTTTCTTT,TRBV9,.,.,TRBJ1-1
CASSTTGTGRGYTF,TGTGCCAGCAGTACGACCGGGACAGGGAGAGGCTACACCTTC,TRBV27,TRBD1,once,TRBJ1-2
CASSLGDPGNEQFF,TGTGCCAGCAGCTTAGGTGATCCGGGGAATGAGCAGTTCTTC,TRBV7-9,.,once,TRBJ2-1
CASSVAEDSEQYF,TGTGCCAGCAGTGTAGCGGAGGACTCCGAGCAGTACTTC,TRBV2,.,few,TRBJ2-7
CASSLAVGIEAFF,TGTGCCAGCAGCTTGGCCGTCGGGATTGAAGCTTTCTTT,TRBV5-6,.,few,TRBJ1-1
CASSPPSHRGDTEAFF,TGTGCCAGCTCACCACCGTCACACAGGGGGGACACTGAAGCTTTCTTT,TRBV18,TRBD1,once,TRBJ1-1
CASSESTGTLFF,TGTGCCAGCAGTGAGTCGACAGGGACACTGTTTTTT,TRBV2,TRBD1,.,TRBJ1-4
CASSLGLSELTDTQYF,TGTGCCAGCAGCTTAGGTTTGAGCGAACTCACAGATACGCAGTATTTT,TRBV7-2,.,.,TRBJ2-3
CASSFGTGYEQYF,TGCGCCAGCAGCTTCGGGACAGGGTACGAGCAGTACTTC,TRBV5-1,TRBD1,.,TRBJ2-7
CASGQGVNTDTQYF,TGTGCCAGCGGACAGGGAGTCAATACAGATACGCAGTATTTT,TRBV19,TRBD1,.,TRBJ2-3
CASSFPGQYTDTQYF,TGCGCCAGCAGCTTTCCGGGACAGTACACAGATACGCAGTATTTT,TRBV5-1,TRBD1,once,TRBJ2-3
CASSPQGRFYGYTF,TGTGCCAGCAGCCCCCAGGGCAGATTCTATGGCTACACCTTC,TRBV27,.,.,TRBJ1-2
CASSVATSGYEQYF,TGTGCCAGCAGCGTAGCCACTAGCGGATACGAGCAGTACTTC,TRBV9,TRBD2,.,TRBJ2-7
CASSTGYGGGEAEAFF,TGTGCCAGCAGCACGGGGTACGGAGGCGGAGAGGCTGAAGCTTTCTTT,TRBV5-4,.,.,TRBJ1-1
CASSRGVQVMQYF,TGTGCCAGCAGCAGGGGGGTTCAGGTTATGCAGTACTTC,TRBV12-3/TRBV12-4,.,.,TRBJ2-7
CASSPQGFTETQYF,TGTGCCAGCAGCCCACAGGGTTTCACGGAGACCCAGTACTTC,TRBV5-4,.,.,TRBJ2-5
CASSLGQGGNEKLFF,TGTGCCAGCAGCTTAGGACAGGGGGGCAATGAAAAACTGTTTTTT,TRBV7-9,TRBD1,.,TRBJ1-4
CASQQGAGQPQHF,TGTGCTAGCCAACAGGGGGCAGGTCAGCCCCAGCATTTT,TRBV12-5,TRBD1,once,TRBJ1-5
CASLRENYGYTF,TGTGCCAGTTTACGGGAGAACTATGGCTACACCTTC,TRBV28,.,.,TRBJ1-2
CASSQGTWGTEAFF,TGTGCCAGCAGCCAGGGGACCTGGGGCACTGAAGCTTTCTTT,TRBV6-5,.,.,TRBJ1-1
CASSMDRGDGYTF,TGCGCCAGCAGCATGGACAGGGGAGATGGCTACACCTTC,TRBV5-1,TRBD1,.,TRBJ1-2
CASSPTGGRQPQHF,TGTGCCAGCAGCCCTACCGGGGGACGTCAGCCCCAGCATTTT,TRBV7-2,.,.,TRBJ1-5